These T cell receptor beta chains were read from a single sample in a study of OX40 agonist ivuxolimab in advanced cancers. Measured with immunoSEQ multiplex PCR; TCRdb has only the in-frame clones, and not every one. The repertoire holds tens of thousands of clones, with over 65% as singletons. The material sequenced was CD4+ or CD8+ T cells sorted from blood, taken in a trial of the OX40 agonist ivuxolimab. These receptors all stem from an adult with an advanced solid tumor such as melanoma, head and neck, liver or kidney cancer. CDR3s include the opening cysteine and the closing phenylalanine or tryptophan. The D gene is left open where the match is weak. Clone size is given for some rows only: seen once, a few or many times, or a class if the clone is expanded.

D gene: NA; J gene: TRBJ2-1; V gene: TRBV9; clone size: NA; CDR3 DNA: TGTGCCAGCAGCCCGTCCCGGGACTTTTACAATGAGCAGTTCTTC; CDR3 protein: CASSPSRDFYNEQFF
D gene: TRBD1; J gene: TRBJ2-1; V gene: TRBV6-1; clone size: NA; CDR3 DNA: TGTGCCAGCAGTGGCACCGGGACAGGCTACTACAATGAGCAGTTCTTC; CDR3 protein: CASSGTGTGYYNEQFF
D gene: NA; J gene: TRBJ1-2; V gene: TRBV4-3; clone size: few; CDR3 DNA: TGCGCCAGCAGCCAAGATAGGGCGGGCACGTATGGCTACACCTTC; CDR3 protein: CASSQDRAGTYGYTF
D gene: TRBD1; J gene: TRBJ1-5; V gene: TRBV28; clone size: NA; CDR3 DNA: TGTGCCAGCAGAGTTCCAGGGACAGCAAATCAGCCCCAGCATTTT; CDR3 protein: CASRVPGTANQPQHF
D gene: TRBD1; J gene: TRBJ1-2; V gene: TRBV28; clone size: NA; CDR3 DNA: TGTGCCAGCAGGAATCGGGACAGCTATGGCTACACCTTC; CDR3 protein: CASRNRDSYGYTF
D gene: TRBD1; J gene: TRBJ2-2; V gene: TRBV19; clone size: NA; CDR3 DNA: TGTGCCAGTCGGGACAGGGCCACCGGGGAGCTGTTTTTT; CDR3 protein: CASRDRATGELFF
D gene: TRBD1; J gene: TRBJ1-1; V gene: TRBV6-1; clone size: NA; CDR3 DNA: TGTGCCAGCAGTGAAATAGCAGGGGGCTTCACTGAAGCTTTCTTT; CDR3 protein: CASSEIAGGFTEAFF
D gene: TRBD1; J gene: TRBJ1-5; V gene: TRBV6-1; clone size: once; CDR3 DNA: TGTGCCAGCAGCGATCAGGGGGGTAGCAATCAGCCCCAGCATTTT; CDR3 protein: CASSDQGGSNQPQHF
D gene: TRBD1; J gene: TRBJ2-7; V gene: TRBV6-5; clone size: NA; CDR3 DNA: TGTGCCAGCAGAACTTCCGGGACAGGCTCCTACGAGCAGTACTTC; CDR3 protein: CASRTSGTGSYEQYF
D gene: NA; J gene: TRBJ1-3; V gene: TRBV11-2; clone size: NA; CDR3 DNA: TGTGCCAGCAGCTTAGGACGGCTAGGAAACACCATATATTTT; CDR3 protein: CASSLGRLGNTIYF
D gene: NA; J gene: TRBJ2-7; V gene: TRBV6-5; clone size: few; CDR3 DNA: TGTGCCAGCACCTCTGGGGTCACCTACGAGCAGTACTTC; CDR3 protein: CASTSGVTYEQYF
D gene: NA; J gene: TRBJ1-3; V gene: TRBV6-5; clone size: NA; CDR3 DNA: TGTGCCAGCAGTCTGGGGCCTTCTGGAAACACCATATATTTT; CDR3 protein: CASSLGPSGNTIYF